This paragraph reports one T cell receptor beta chain. Its antigen is unidentified. Cells are PBMCs isolated from over 7.5 ml of fresh blood. It was RNA transcripts that yielded the amplified TCR beta CDR3 regions. In the first-round RT-PCR of the TCR CDR3, the HTBI primer set was used. TCRdb itself ran the multiplex PCR reads through MiXCR, one entry per CDR3 protein. The sample has under 650,000 distinct CDR3 sequences; 16% are singletons. The sample is drawn from a study of T cells in Graves' hyperthyroidism and ophthalmopathy. This CDR3 region has 13 residues. Germline CDR1 reads LNHDA; CDR2 reads SQIVND (reference sequence). Trimming at V came to 3 bases and at J to 9 bases, leaving 5 bases not matched to a gene. Points from the study as a whole: A median approximately 6.5 months before onset, the model predicted ophthalmopathy.

This receptor was obtained from a woman aged 25 to 45 with Graves' hyperthyroidism. The chain links TRBV19 to TRBJ1-5; 7 bases are shared with TRBD1. Sequencing used blood. This CDR3 is CASSIDRDRPQHF. The DNA of the CDR3 is TGTGCCAGTAGTATCGACCGGGACAGGCCCCAGCATTTT.